Following are 3 T cell receptor beta chains from one sample sequenced in a study of cytomegalovirus exposure and HLA in healthy donors. The PCR had 60 Vbeta and 13 Jbeta primers. Data came from immunoSEQ multiplex PCR; TCRdb stores just in-frame clones and leaves some out. In total, the table holds 120,000 to 150,000 clones. The source material was PBMCs. The receptors were gathered from a young woman in good health and CMV-seronegative.

The chain uses TRBV10-3 and TRBJ1-1; 7 bases line up with TRBD1. V lost 8 bases to trimming and J lost 8 bases; unmatched junction nucleotides: 14. The germline V gene has CDR1 ENHRY and CDR2 SYGVKD. The CDR3 is made up of 14 amino acids. CDR3 DNA sequence: TGTGCCATCGTAACCGGGACAGTGCCCTCAGAAGCTTTCTTT. Translating gives CAIVTGTVPSEAFF.

V is TRBV30 and J is TRBJ2-5; weak D call: TRBD2 (5 bases). Trimming stripped 2 bases from V and 0 bases from J, with 10 bases between. CDR1 is GTSNPN and CDR2 is SVGIG in the germline V gene (reference sequence). CDR3 length: 14 amino acids. The CDR3 loop reads CAWSYGLYQETQYF. The CDR3 nucleotides are TGTGCCTGGAGTTACGGACTGTACCAAGAGACCCAGTACTTC. The entire variable domain, with the rest obtained from reference TRBV30 and TRBJ2-5, is as follows: SQTIHQWPATLVQPVGSPLSLECTVEGTSNPNLYWYRQAAGRGLQLLFYSVGIGQISSEVPQNLSASRPQDRQFILSSKKLLLSDSGFYLCAWSYGLYQETQYFGPGTRLLVL.

The chain couples TRBV5-1 to TRBJ1-1; D not resolved. Germline V gene sequence: CDR1 SGHRS, CDR2 YFSETQ. Trimming cost V 5 bases and J 1 base, with 9 bases left between them. The CDR3 has 13 amino acids. The CDR3 sequence is CASRGTENTEAFF. CDR3 nucleotides: TGCGCCAGCAGAGGAACAGAGAACACTGAAGCTTTCTTT. Variable domain in full (rest from reference TRBV5-1 and TRBJ1-1): KAGVTQTPRYLIKTRGQQVTLSCSPISGHRSVSWYQQTPGQGLQFLFEYFSETQRNKGNFPGRFSGRQFSNSRSEMNVSTLELGDSALYLCASRGTENTEAFFGQGTRLTVV.